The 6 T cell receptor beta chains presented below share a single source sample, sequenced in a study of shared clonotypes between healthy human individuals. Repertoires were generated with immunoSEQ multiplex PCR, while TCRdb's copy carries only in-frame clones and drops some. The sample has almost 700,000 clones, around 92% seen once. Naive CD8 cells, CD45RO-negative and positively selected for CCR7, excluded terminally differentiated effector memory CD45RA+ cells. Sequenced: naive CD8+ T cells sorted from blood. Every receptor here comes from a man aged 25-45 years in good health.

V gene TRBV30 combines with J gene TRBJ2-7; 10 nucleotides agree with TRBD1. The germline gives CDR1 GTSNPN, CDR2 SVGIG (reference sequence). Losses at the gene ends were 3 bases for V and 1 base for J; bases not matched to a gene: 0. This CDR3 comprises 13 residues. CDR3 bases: TGTGCCTGGAGGGACAGGGGGTCCTACGAGCAGTACTTC. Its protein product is CAWRDRGSYEQYF.

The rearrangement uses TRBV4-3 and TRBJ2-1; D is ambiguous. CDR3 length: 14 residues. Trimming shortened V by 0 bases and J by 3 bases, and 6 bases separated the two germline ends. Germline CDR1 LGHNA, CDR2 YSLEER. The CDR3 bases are TGCGCCAGCAGCCAAGAAAGAGACTACAATGAGCAGTTCTTC. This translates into CASSQERDYNEQFF.

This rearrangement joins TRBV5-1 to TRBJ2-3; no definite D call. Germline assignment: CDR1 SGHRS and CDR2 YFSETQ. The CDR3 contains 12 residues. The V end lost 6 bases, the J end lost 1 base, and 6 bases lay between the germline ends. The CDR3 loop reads CASKTGTDTQYF. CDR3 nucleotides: TGCGCCAGCAAGACGGGCACAGATACGCAGTATTTT.

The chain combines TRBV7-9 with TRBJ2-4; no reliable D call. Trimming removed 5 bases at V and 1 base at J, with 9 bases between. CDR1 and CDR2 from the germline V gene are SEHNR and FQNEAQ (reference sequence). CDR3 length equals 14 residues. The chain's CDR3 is CASSPGVAKNIQYF. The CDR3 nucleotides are TGTGCCAGCAGCCCTGGGGTGGCCAAAAACATTCAGTACTTC. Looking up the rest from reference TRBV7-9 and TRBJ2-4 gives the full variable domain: DTGVSQNPRHKITKRGQNVTFRCDPISEHNRLYWYRQTLGQGPEFLTYFQNEAQLEKSRLLSDRFSAERPKGSFSTLEIQRTEQGDSAMYLCASSPGVAKNIQYFGAGTRLSVL.

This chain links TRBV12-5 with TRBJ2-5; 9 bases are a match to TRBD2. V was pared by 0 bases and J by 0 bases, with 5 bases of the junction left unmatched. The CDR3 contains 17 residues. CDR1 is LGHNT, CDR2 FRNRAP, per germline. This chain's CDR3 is CASGLVPASGNQETQYF. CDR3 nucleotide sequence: TGTGCTAGTGGTTTGGTACCTGCTAGCGGGAACCAAGAGACCCAGTACTTC.

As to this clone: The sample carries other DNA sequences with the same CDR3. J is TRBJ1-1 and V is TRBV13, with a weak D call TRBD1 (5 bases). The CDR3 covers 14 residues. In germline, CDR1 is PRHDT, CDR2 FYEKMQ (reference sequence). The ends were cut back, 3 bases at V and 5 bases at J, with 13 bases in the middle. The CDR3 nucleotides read TGTGCCAGCAGCTTGGGGACCGGCGTGACTGAAGCTTTCTTT. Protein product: CASSLGTGVTEAFF.